These 4 T cell receptor beta chains were all obtained from the same sample, sequenced in a study of cytomegalovirus exposure and HLA in healthy donors (TCRdb year 2017). The library was made by the immunoSEQ multiplex PCR assay. The multiplex PCR relied on a mix of 60 forward primers for TCR Vbeta segments and 13 reverse primers for TCR Jbeta segments. TCRdb stores this immuneACCESS table with in-frame sequences only. Part of the clones is absent; in the studies checked, under half of the shortfall reflects unresolved V genes, and no reason is known for the rest. The sample table holds about 150,000 clones, of which 79% were seen once. Clones ranked in the top ten supply less than 8.5% of the sample. The specimen was PBMCs. Receptors originate from a man in his thirties or forties in good health and CMV-seropositive.

The count of this clone is one. The chain has TRBV5-6 and TRBJ2-3, with 8 bases fitting TRBD1. Germline lookup yields CDR1 SGHDT and CDR2 YYEEEE. CDR3 length equals 16 residues. V lost 4 bases and J lost 0; bases outside the gene matches: 7. The CDR3 sequence: CASSRRTGTSTDTQYF. DNA for the CDR3: TGTGCCAGCAGCAGGCGGACAGGGACGAGCACAGATACGCAGTATTTT.

This clone has just a few counts. This sequence joins TRBV2 and TRBJ1-2, with 8 bases aligning to TRBD1. Germline V lookup: CDR1 SNHLY, CDR2 FYNNEI. The CDR3 spans 16 residues. Germline trimming cut 6 bases from V and 4 bases from J; bases unmatched to any gene: 13. This CDR3 reads CASSPESAGGGYGYTF. The CDR3 nucleotides are TGTGCCAGCAGCCCCGAGTCGGCAGGGGGCGGCTATGGCTACACCTTC.

V and J are TRBV5-1 and TRBJ2-7; 10 bases match TRBD1. Germline assignment: CDR1 SGHRS and CDR2 YFSETQ. V shed 3 bases, J shed 6 bases, and the junction held 6 bases outside the gene matches. The CDR3 spans 14 residues. CDR3 coding DNA: TGCGCCAGCAGCTCCGGGACAGGGGATTTCGAGCAGTACTTC. Encoded protein: CASSSGTGDFEQYF.

The CDR3 sequence is CASSQRRDRVGEQFF. Written as DNA, the CDR3 is TGCGCCAGCAGCCAACGCCGGGACAGGGTGGGTGAGCAGTTCTTC. The V and J genes are TRBV4-3 and TRBJ2-1; 9 nucleotides align to TRBD1. J gave up 9 bases and V 2 bases, and 8 bases lay outside the gene matches. Germline values: CDR1 LGHNA, CDR2 YSLEER. The CDR3 is 15 amino acids.